This T cell receptor beta chain was captured by sequencing in a study of T cells in Graves' hyperthyroidism and ophthalmopathy. It was RNA transcripts that yielded the amplified TCR beta CDR3 regions. HTBI primers were employed in a first-round RT-PCR of the TCR CDR3. In TCRdb, the multiplex PCR reads were re-called with MiXCR into one record per CDR3 protein. Among about 270,000 distinct CDR3 sequences listed, 24% were seen once. On this clonotype itself: Its antigen is still unknown. A much larger clone differs from this one at a single base, so this may be a read error.

The study's findings and limits: Blood also carried most thyroid clonotypes expanded above 0.001.

The germline gives CDR1 SGHRS, CDR2 YFSETQ. The CDR3 has 16 amino acids. Ophthalmopathy patients showed a Clinical Activity Score of at least 3, NOSPECS grade of at least 4 and duration under 3 months. Uncontrolled infections, other autoimmune diseases, pregnancy or lactation led to exclusion of patients. The sequence was collected from a woman aged 35 to 49 with Graves' ophthalmopathy. The material sequenced was blood. The rearrangement joins TRBV5-1 to TRBJ2-2; TRBD1 agrees at 9 bases. As DNA, the CDR3 is TGCGCCATCAGCTCTAAGGGACAGGGATTCCCCGGGGAGCTGTTTTTT. Amino acid sequence: CAISSKGQGFPGELFF.